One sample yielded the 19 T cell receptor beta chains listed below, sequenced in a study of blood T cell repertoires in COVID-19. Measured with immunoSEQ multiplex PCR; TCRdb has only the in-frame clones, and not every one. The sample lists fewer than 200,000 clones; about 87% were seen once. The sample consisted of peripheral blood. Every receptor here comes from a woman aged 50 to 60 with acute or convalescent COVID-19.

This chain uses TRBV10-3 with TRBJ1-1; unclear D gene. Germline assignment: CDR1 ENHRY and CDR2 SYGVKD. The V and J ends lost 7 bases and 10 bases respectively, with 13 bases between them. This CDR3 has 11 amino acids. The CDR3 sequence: CAINGEMGAFF. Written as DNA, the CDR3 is TGTGCCATCAACGGGGAAATGGGAGCTTTCTTT.

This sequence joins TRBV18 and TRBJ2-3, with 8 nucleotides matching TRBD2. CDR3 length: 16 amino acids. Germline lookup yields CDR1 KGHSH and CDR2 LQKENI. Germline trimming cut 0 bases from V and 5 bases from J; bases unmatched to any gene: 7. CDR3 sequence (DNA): TGTGCCAGCTCACCACCTATAGCGGGAAGGGGAGATACGCAGTATTTT. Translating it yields CASSPPIAGRGDTQYF.

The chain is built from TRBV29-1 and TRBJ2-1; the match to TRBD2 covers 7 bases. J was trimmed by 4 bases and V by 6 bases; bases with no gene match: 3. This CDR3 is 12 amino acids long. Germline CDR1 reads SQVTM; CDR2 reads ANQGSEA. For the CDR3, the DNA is TGCAGCGTGGGAGCGGGGTACAATGAGCAGTTCTTC. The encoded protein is CSVGAGYNEQFF.

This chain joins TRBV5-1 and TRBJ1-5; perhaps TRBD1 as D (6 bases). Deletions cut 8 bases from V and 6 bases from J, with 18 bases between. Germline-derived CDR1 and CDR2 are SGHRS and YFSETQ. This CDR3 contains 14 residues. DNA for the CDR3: TGCGCCAGTTCCCTGGGGGGCGGGAGTCAGCCCCAGCATTTT. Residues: CASSLGGGSQPQHF.

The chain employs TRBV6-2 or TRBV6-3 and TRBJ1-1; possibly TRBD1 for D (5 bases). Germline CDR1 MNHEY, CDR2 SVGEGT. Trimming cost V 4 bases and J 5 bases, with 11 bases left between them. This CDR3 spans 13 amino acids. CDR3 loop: CASSLIGGTEAFF. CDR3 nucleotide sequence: TGTGCCAGCAGTTTAATTGGGGGGACTGAAGCTTTCTTT.

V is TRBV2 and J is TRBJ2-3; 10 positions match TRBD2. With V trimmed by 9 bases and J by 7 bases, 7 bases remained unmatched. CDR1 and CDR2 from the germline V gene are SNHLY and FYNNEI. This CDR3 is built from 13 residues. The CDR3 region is CARRTSGTYTQYF. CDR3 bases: TGTGCCAGAAGGACTAGCGGAACTTATACGCAGTATTTT.

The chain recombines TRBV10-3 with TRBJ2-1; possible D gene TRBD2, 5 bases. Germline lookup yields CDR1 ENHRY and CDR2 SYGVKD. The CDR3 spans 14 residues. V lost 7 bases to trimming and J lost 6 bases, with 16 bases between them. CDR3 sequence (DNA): TGTGCCATCACCCCCGGGGAGTTGGTCAATGAGCAGTTCTTC. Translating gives CAITPGELVNEQFF.

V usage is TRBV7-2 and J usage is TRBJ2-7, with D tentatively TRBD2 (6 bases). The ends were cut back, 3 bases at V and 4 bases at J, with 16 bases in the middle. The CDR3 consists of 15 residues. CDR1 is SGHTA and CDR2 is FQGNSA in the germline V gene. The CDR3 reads CASSFGAGPEYEQYF. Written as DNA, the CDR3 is TGTGCCAGCAGCTTCGGGGCGGGGCCTGAATACGAGCAGTACTTC.

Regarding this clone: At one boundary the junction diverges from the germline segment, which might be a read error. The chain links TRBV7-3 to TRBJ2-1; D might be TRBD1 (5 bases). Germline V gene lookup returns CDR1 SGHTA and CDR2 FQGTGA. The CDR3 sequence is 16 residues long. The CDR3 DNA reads TGTGCCAGCAACTTAGGGGCCTTGAGCTCCTACAATGAGCAGTTCTTC. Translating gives CASNLGALSSYNEQFF. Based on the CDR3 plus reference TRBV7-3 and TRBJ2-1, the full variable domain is GAGVSQTPSNKVTEKGKYVELRCDPISGHTALYWYRQSLGQGPEFLIYFQGTGAADDSGLPNDRFFAVRPEGSVSTLKIQRTERGDSAVYLCASNLGALSSYNEQFFGPGTRLTVL.

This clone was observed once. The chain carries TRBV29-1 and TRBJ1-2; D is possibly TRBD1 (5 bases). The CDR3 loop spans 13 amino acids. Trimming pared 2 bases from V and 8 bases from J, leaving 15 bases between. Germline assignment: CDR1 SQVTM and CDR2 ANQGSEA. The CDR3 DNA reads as TGCAGCGTTGAAACAGGAGATCTGGGGGGCTACACCTTC. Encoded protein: CSVETGDLGGYTF. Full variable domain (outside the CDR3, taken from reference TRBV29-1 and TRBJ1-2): SAVISQKPSRDICQRGTSLTIQCQVDSQVTMMFWYRQQPGQSLTLIATANQGSEATYESGFVIDKFPISRPNLTFSTLTVSNMSPEDSSIYLCSVETGDLGGYTFGSGTRLTVV.

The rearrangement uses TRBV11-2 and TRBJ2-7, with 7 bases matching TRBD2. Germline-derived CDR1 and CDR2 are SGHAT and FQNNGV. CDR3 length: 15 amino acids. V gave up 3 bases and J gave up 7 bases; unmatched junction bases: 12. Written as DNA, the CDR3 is TGTGCCAGCAGCTTGATGGCGTCTAGCGGAGGAGAGCAGTACTTC. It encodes CASSLMASSGGEQYF. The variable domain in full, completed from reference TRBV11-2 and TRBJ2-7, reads EAGVAQSPRYKIIEKRQSVAFWCNPISGHATLYWYQQILGQGPKLLIQFQNNGVVDDSQLPKDRFSAERLKGVDSTLKIQPAKLEDSAVYLCASSLMASSGGEQYFGPGTRLTVT.

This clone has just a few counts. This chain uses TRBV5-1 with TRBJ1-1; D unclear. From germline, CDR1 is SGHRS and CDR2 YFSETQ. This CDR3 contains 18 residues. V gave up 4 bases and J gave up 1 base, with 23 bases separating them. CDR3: CASSETPLTRLGNTEAFF. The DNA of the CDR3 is TGCGCCAGCAGCGAGACCCCATTGACGAGGTTAGGGAACACTGAAGCTTTCTTT. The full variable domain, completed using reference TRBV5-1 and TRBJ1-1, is KAGVTQTPRYLIKTRGQQVTLSCSPISGHRSVSWYQQTPGQGLQFLFEYFSETQRNKGNFPGRFSGRQFSNSRSEMNVSTLELGDSALYLCASSETPLTRLGNTEAFFGQGTRLTVV.

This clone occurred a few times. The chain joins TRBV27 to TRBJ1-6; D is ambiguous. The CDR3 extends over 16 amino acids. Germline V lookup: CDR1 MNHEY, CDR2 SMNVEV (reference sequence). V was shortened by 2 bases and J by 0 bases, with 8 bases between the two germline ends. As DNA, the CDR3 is TGTGCCAGCAGTTTACACGGTAGCTCCTATAATTCACCCCTCCACTTT. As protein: CASSLHGSSYNSPLHF.

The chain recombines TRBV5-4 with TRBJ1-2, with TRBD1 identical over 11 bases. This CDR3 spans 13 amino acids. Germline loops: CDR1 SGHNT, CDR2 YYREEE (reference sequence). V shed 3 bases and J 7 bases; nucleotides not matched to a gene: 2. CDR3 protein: CASSSGQGGGYTF. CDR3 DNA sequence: TGTGCCAGCAGCTCGGGACAGGGGGGTGGCTACACCTTC.

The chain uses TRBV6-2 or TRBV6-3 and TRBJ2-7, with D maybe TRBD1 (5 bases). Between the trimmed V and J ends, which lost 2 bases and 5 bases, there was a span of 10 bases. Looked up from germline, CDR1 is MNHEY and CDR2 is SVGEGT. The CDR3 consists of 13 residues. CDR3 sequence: CASSYGQGHEQYF. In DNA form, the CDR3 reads TGTGCCAGCAGTTACGGTCAGGGCCACGAGCAGTACTTC.

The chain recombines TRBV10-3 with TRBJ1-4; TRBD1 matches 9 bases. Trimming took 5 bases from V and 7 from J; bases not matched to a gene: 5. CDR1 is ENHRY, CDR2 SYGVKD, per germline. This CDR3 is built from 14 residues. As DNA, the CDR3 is TGTGCCATCAGTTTGGACAGGGGATTTGAAAAACTGTTTTTT. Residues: CAISLDRGFEKLFF.

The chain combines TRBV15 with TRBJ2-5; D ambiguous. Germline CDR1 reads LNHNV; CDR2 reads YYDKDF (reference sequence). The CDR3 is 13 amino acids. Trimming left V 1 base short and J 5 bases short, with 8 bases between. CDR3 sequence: CATSRGVGETQYF. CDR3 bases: TGTGCCACCAGCAGAGGAGTGGGCGAGACCCAGTACTTC. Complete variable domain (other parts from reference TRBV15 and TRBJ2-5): DAMVIQNPRYQVTQFGKPVTLSCSQTLNHNVMYWYQQKSSQAPKLLFHYYDKDFNNEADTPDNFQSRRPNTSFCFLDIRSPGLGDTAMYLCATSRGVGETQYFGPGTRLLVL.

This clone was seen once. CDR3 loop: CASSQSGQGAVFEAFF. The CDR3 coding sequence is TGCGCCAGCAGTCAATCGGGACAGGGGGCGGTTTTTGAAGCTTTCTTT. The V gene is TRBV23-1, the J gene TRBJ1-1; 12 bases line up with TRBD1. TRBV23-1 is an ORF, with its function uncertain. CDR3 length equals 16 residues. The trim removed 0 bases at V and 7 bases at J, leaving 6 bases unmatched.

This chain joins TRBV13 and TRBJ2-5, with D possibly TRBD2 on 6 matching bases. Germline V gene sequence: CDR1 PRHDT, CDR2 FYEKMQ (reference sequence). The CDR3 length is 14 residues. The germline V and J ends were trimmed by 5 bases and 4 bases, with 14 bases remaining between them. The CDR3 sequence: CASSLYWRGETQYF. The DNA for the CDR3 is TGTGCCAGCAGCCTATATTGGAGGGGAGAGACCCAGTACTTC. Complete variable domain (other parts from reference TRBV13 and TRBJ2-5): AAGVIQSPRHLIKEKRETATLKCYPIPRHDTVYWYQQGPGQDPQFLISFYEKMQSDKGSIPDRFSAQQFSDYHSELNMSSLELGDSALYFCASSLYWRGETQYFGPGTRLLVL.